Below, 29 T cell receptor beta chains from the same sample are listed, as sequenced in a study of regulatory T cells in long-lasting Graves disease. Time point defined: newly diagnosed GD, antithyroid drugs for less than 3 months. With RNA extracted from PBMCs as input, the TCR library was made. Construction of TCR beta libraries relied on iRepertoire HTBI primers and on Arm-PCR targeting CDR3 regions. Each CDR3 protein gets one entry after TCRdb re-called the multiplex PCR reads with MiXCR. The table has a few hundred thousand distinct CDR3 sequences, around 11% seen once; the top ten hold under 20%. In addition, the sample was reused for a study of T cells in Graves' hyperthyroidism and ophthalmopathy.

The material was peripheral blood mononuclear cells (PBMCs), obtained at new diagnosis, from a patient treated with antithyroid drugs. These receptors were taken from a young woman with Graves disease.

A few counts support this clonotype. This may stem from a read error, because a much larger clone lies one nucleotide away. Here the CDR3 omits its conserved ending phenylalanine or tryptophan, so a read error is the likely source. The rearrangement joins TRBV11-1 to TRBJ1-6; D gene unclear. V was trimmed by 0 bases and J by 7 bases, leaving 7 bases between them. The germline CDR1 and CDR2 sequences are SGHAT and FQDESV (reference sequence). The CDR3 is 14 residues long. The CDR3 here is CASSLALGNSPLHY. The CDR3 DNA is TGTGCCAGCAGCTTAGCACTGGGAAATTCACCCCTCCACTAT.

The V call is TRBV5-1, the J call TRBJ1-2; the match to TRBD1 covers 7 bases. From germline, CDR1 is SGHRS and CDR2 YFSETQ. V was clipped by 0 bases and J by 8 bases; unmatched bases: 7. The CDR3 is 14 amino acids. This CDR3 reads CASSLEGAPNGYTF. CDR3 coding DNA: TGCGCCAGCAGCTTGGAGGGGGCCCCGAACGGCTACACCTTC.

The chain has TRBV20-1 and TRBJ2-1; 9 bases align to TRBD2. The ends lost 3 bases at V and 0 bases at J; junction bases unmatched: 3. This CDR3 has 15 amino acids. CDR1 is DFQATT and CDR2 is SNEGSKA in the germline V gene (reference sequence). The DNA of the CDR3 is TGCAGTGCTAGCACTAGCGGGTCCTCCTACAATGAGCAGTTCTTC. Protein sequence: CSASTSGSSYNEQFF.

Details on this clonotype: This may come from a read error, since a much larger clone is one base off. This chain connects TRBV15 to TRBJ1-4, with D hard to call. The CDR3 spans 14 residues. Trimming left V 1 base short and J 8 bases short, with 11 bases between. The germline V gene encodes CDR1 LNHNV and CDR2 YYDKDF (reference sequence). Here the CDR3 reads CATSRGVVGEKLFF. The CDR3 bases are TGTGCCACCAGCAGAGGTGTAGTTGGAGAAAAACTGTTTTTT.

There are many counts of this clonotype. The CDR3 nucleotides read TGCAGTGCTAGGCAACCGGGACTAGGGAATTACGAGCAGTACTTC. Its protein is CSARQPGLGNYEQYF. V gene TRBV20-1 combines with J gene TRBJ2-7; 8 bases are a match to TRBD2. This CDR3 comprises 15 residues. Trimming removed 3 bases from V and 4 bases from J; junction bases left unmatched: 11. Germline loops: CDR1 DFQATT, CDR2 SNEGSKA (reference sequence).

V and J are TRBV6-2 or TRBV6-3 and TRBJ2-3; 7 bases align to TRBD2. The CDR3 extends over 15 amino acids. Trimming at V came to 7 bases and at J to 3 bases, leaving 10 bases not matched to a gene. Germline loops: CDR1 MNHEY, CDR2 SVGEGT. The DNA for the CDR3 is TGTGCCAGCAAGTGGGGGAGGGCCGAGACAGATACGCAGTATTTT. As protein: CASKWGRAETDTQYF.

This chain links TRBV6-1 with TRBJ1-5; 7 nucleotides align to TRBD1. Unmatched junction bases numbered 11, after V lost 7 bases and J lost 8 bases. The CDR3 runs 14 residues. Germline V lookup: CDR1 MNHNS, CDR2 SASEGT. CDR3 bases: TGTGCCAGCACCCAGGGGGGAGAGGGAAAGCCCCAGCATTTT. Translating gives CASTQGGEGKPQHF.

This clonotype was found a few times. CDR3 bases: TGTGCCAGCAGCCTAACCTCGACAGCCATGAACACTGAAGCTTTCTTT. This sequence encodes CASSLTSTAMNTEAFF. The genes are TRBV4-2 and TRBJ1-1, with D possibly being TRBD1 (5 bases). Trimming removed 4 bases from V and 0 bases from J, with 15 bases in between. The CDR3 contains 16 residues. Germline loops: CDR1 LGHNA, CDR2 YNFKEQ.

In its sample, this clonotype was seen many times. The gene calls are TRBV7-9 and TRBJ2-7; 10 positions match TRBD1. V lost 1 base, J lost 5 bases, and 8 bases stayed unmatched. CDR3 length equals 16 residues. CDR1 is SEHNR and CDR2 is FQNEAQ in the germline V gene (reference sequence). The CDR3 DNA is TGTGCCAGCAGCTTAGGCCTCCGGGACAGGGGAGACGAGCAGTACGTC. Translated: CASSLGLRDRGDEQYV.

At least ten counts were recorded for this clonotype. The V and J genes are TRBV7-9 and TRBJ2-3; 9 bases line up with TRBD1. This CDR3 spans 17 amino acids. The V and J ends lost 1 base and 4 bases, in that order; junction bases with no gene match: 9. CDR1 is SEHNR and CDR2 is FQNEAQ in the germline V gene (reference sequence). In DNA form, the CDR3 reads TGTGCCAGCAGCTTAGTTCGGGGGACAGGGTTCCCAGATACGCAGTATTTT. It is translated as CASSLVRGTGFPDTQYF.

This clonotype occurred many times. The chain recombines TRBV28 with TRBJ2-2; D is perhaps TRBD2 (5 bases). V was pared by 5 bases and J by 2 bases, with 12 bases between. CDR3 length: 15 amino acids. The germline CDR1 and CDR2 sequences are MDHEN and SYDVKM. The CDR3 coding sequence is TGTGCCAGCAGTCCTAGCAATATCAACACCGGGGAGCTGTTTTTT. This translates into CASSPSNINTGELFF.

This clonotype was counted at least ten times. The chain recombines TRBV6-5 with TRBJ2-5, with D unresolved. The CDR3 consists of 15 residues. Between the trimmed V and J ends, which lost 4 bases and 1 base, there was a span of 13 bases. CDR1 MNHEY and CDR2 SVGAGI come from the germline V gene. Written as DNA, the CDR3 is TGTGCCAGCAGTTTTTCGATCACAGCCCAAGAGACCCAGTACTTC. Protein sequence: CASSFSITAQETQYF.

This clonotype was recorded at least ten times. V gene TRBV6-2 or TRBV6-3 combines with J gene TRBJ2-1; D gene ambiguous. The CDR3 sequence is 11 residues long. Germline V lookup: CDR1 MNHEY, CDR2 SVGEGT. The V gene lost 6 bases and the J gene lost 6 bases, with 6 bases spanning the gap. The CDR3 nucleotides are TGTGCCAGCAGCAGCAGCAATGAGCAGTTCTTC. It is translated as CASSSSNEQFF.

This clonotype was counted at least ten times. The chain uses TRBV7-9 and TRBJ2-1, with TRBD2 matching over 9 bases. The V gene's germline CDR1 is SEHNR and CDR2 FQNEAQ (reference sequence). V trimming: 5 bases; J trimming: 0 bases; junction bases outside the gene matches: 11. The CDR3 runs 18 residues. CDR3 nucleotides: TGTGCCAGCAGCATAATCAGACTAGCGGACACCTCCTACAATGAGCAGTTCTTC. Protein: CASSIIRLADTSYNEQFF.

At least ten counts were recorded for this clonotype. The V gene is TRBV5-5, the J gene TRBJ2-7; TRBD1 aligns across 7 bases. Per the germline V gene, CDR1 is SGHKS and CDR2 is YYEKEE (reference sequence). CDR3 length: 14 amino acids. V lost 0 bases, J lost 4 bases, and 4 bases stayed unmatched. CDR3 protein: CASSLAARGYEQYV. CDR3 in DNA: TGTGCCAGCAGCTTGGCCGCCAGGGGGTACGAGCAGTACGTC.

This clonotype has a count of ten or more. The rearrangement joins TRBV6-2 or TRBV6-3 to TRBJ2-7; 7 bases line up with TRBD1. Trimming removed 2 bases from V and 3 bases from J; junction bases left unmatched: 7. CDR3 length: 15 amino acids. Germline values: CDR1 MNHEY, CDR2 SVGEGT. The CDR3 DNA reads TGTGCCAGCAGTTACGGGTTGGGACAGAGCTACGAGCAGTACTTC. It yields the protein CASSYGLGQSYEQYF.

This clonotype was observed many times. The chain uses TRBV7-2 and TRBJ2-7, with D perhaps matching TRBD2 (6 bases). V lost 6 bases to trimming and J lost 0 bases, with 9 bases between them. The length of the CDR3 is 13 residues. CDR1 is SGHTA, CDR2 FQGNSA, per germline. The CDR3 sequence is CASRRDDSYEQYF. Here the CDR3 DNA reads TGTGCCAGCAGGCGGGACGACTCCTACGAGCAGTACTTC.

This clonotype was found many times. DNA for the CDR3: TGCAGTGCTACGGGGGTCGGAGAGACCCAGTACTTC. This encodes CSATGVGETQYF. The chain is built from TRBV20-1 and TRBJ2-5, with D perhaps TRBD2 (6 bases). The V end was cut by 4 bases, the J end by 4 bases, with 10 bases between. This CDR3 is built from 12 residues. The V gene's germline CDR1 is DFQATT and CDR2 SNEGSKA (reference sequence).

This clonotype came up many times. The chain is built from TRBV7-3 and TRBJ2-1; the match to TRBD2 covers 11 bases. With V trimmed by 2 bases and J by 5 bases, 8 bases remained unmatched. From germline, CDR1 is SGHTA and CDR2 FQGTGA. The CDR3 runs to 17 residues. Here the CDR3 reads CASSLEGSGRGNNEQFF. CDR3 nucleotide sequence: TGTGCCAGCAGCTTAGAGGGTAGCGGGAGGGGAAACAATGAGCAGTTCTTC.

This clonotype came up a few times. The chain is built from TRBV20-1 and TRBJ2-3, with D possibly TRBD2 on 6 matching bases. Germline lookup yields CDR1 DFQATT and CDR2 SNEGSKA (reference sequence). Trimming left V 3 bases short and J 4 bases short, with 14 bases between. CDR3 length: 14 residues. The CDR3 sequence is CSASPGDWADTQYF. The DNA for the CDR3 is TGCAGTGCTAGTCCGGGAGATTGGGCAGATACGCAGTATTTT.

This clonotype was detected ten times or more. The V and J genes are TRBV3-1 and TRBJ1-2; D might be TRBD1 (5 bases). The germline CDR1 and CDR2 sequences are LGHDT and YNNKEL (reference sequence). Deletions cut 0 bases from V and 8 bases from J, with 10 bases between. The CDR3 totals 13 residues. The CDR3 DNA reads TGTGCCAGCAGCCAAGATCGTAAGGGGGGCTACACCTTC. It encodes CASSQDRKGGYTF.

The table lists this clonotype with a few counts. The chain employs TRBV18 and TRBJ2-1; D may match TRBD1 or TRBD2 (6 bases each). V dropped 0 bases and J dropped 8 bases, with 11 bases sitting between them. Germline CDR1 is KGHSH and CDR2 is LQKENI. This CDR3 has 14 residues. For the CDR3, the DNA is TGTGCCAGCTCACCACCGGGGGGCTTGGATGAGCAGTTCTTC. The encoded protein is CASSPPGGLDEQFF.

The chain employs TRBV3-1 and TRBJ2-7, with D perhaps TRBD1 (5 bases). The CDR3 has 13 residues. In germline, CDR1 is LGHDT, CDR2 YNNKEL (reference sequence). The ends were cut back, 1 base at V and 2 bases at J, with 6 bases in the middle. The CDR3: CASSQGGPYEQYF. The CDR3 bases are TGTGCCAGCAGCCAAGGGGGCCCCTACGAGCAGTACTTC.

This chain joins TRBV4-2 and TRBJ2-3; D possibly corresponds to TRBD2 (5 bases). The V and J ends lost 6 bases and 1 base respectively, with 11 bases between them. The CDR3 spans 14 residues. Looked up from germline, CDR1 is LGHNA and CDR2 is YNFKEQ. CDR3: CASSEGIRTDTQYF. The CDR3 bases are TGTGCCAGCAGTGAGGGCATCCGCACAGATACGCAGTATTTT.

Comment on this clonotype: Relative to the germline gene, one junction end is altered; a read error may explain this. This rearrangement joins TRBV12-3 or TRBV12-4 to TRBJ1-4; tentative D call: TRBD1 (6 bases). The CDR3 loop spans 15 amino acids. The CDR3 here is CASTTRRQANVKLFF. In DNA, the CDR3 is TGTGCCAGCACCACCCGTCGACAGGCAAATGTAAAACTGTTTTTT.

This clonotype occurred a few times. This chain connects TRBV29-1 to TRBJ1-2, with D unresolved. V lost 4 bases, J lost 4 bases, and 22 bases lay in between. Germline V gene sequence: CDR1 SQVTM, CDR2 ANQGSEA. This CDR3 has 16 residues. The CDR3 bases are TGCAGCGTTGCCGTGCCTGGGGTGCCCACCATCTATGGCTACACCTTC. Amino acids: CSVAVPGVPTIYGYTF. Full variable domain (remainder filled in from reference TRBV29-1 and TRBJ1-2): SAVISQKPSRDICQRGTSLTIQCQVDSQVTMMFWYRQQPGQSLTLIATANQGSEATYESGFVIDKFPISRPNLTFSTLTVSNMSPEDSSIYLCSVAVPGVPTIYGYTFGSGTRLTVV.

This clonotype was counted many times. The gene calls are TRBV20-1 and TRBJ1-6; perhaps TRBD1 as D (5 bases). The CDR3 covers 14 residues. From germline, CDR1 is DFQATT and CDR2 SNEGSKA (reference sequence). V lost 7 bases and J lost 7, with 17 bases in between. The CDR3 region has the DNA TGCAGTGGACTAATCGGGGCCCAAAATTCACCCCTCCACTTT. Amino acid sequence: CSGLIGAQNSPLHF.

This clonotype was seen more than once but under ten times. The chain has TRBV30 and TRBJ2-3, with 12 nucleotides matching TRBD2. Per germline, CDR1 GTSNPN and CDR2 SVGIG (reference sequence). The ends lost 2 bases at V and 2 bases at J; junction bases unmatched: 8. CDR3 size: 17 residues. The DNA of the CDR3 is TGTGCCTGGAGTCCCAGCAGGACTAGCGGGGTCACAGATACGCAGTATTTT. It yields the protein CAWSPSRTSGVTDTQYF.

In this sample, this clonotype turned up many times. The V call is TRBV11-2, the J call TRBJ1-5; 7 bases are shared with TRBD1. This CDR3 has 19 residues. Germline CDR1 is SGHAT and CDR2 is FQNNGV. With 0 bases clipped from V and 0 bases from J, the junction kept 11 bases outside the gene matches. Written as DNA, the CDR3 is TGTGCCAGCAGCTTAGATCTAGGCAGGGGGAATGATAGCAATCAGCCCCAGCATTTT. Translation gives CASSLDLGRGNDSNQPQHF.